Sequencing of this T cell receptor beta chain was carried out in a study of T cell responses to AZD1222 COVID-19 vaccine. General study results and limits: Of the AZD1222 recipients, only 5 or 6 were seropositive at baseline.

Pooling of second doses given at about 4 or about 12 weeks was done. For this clone: Its cognate antigen is unknown.

Here immunoSEQ multiplex PCR was the method, and the copy in TCRdb shows in-frame clones only, minus some. The repertoire holds under 150,000 clones, with 80% to 90% as singletons. The CDR3 extends over 12 amino acids. Germline lookup yields CDR1 SNHLY and CDR2 FYNNEI. The germline V and J ends were trimmed by 4 bases and 3 bases, with 4 bases remaining between them. The chain couples TRBV2 to TRBJ1-5; D unclear. The source material was peripheral blood, sampled 28 days after the second AZD1222 dose. The origin of this receptor is an adult who received the AZD1222 COVID-19 vaccine. In nucleotides, the CDR3 is TGTGCCAGCAGTGGCAACAATCAGCCCCAGCATTTT. Encoded protein: CASSGNNQPQHF.